The 24 T cell receptor beta chains below come from one sample, sequenced in a study of cytomegalovirus exposure and HLA in healthy donors. Sequencing used immunoSEQ multiplex PCR; TCRdb keeps in-frame clones, though not all of them. The data show some 140,000 clones, just under 85% seen once. Sequenced input: PBMCs. All receptors come from a man aged 30 to 39 in good health and CMV-seropositive.

This clone appeared a few times. This rearrangement joins TRBV25-1 to TRBJ1-1; no reliable D call. The V gene lost 4 bases and the J gene lost 0 bases, with 6 bases spanning the gap. CDR1 MGHDK and CDR2 SYGVNS come from the germline V gene. The CDR3 has 13 amino acids. Written as DNA, the CDR3 is TGTGCCAGCAGTGGGAGCCTGAACACTGAAGCTTTCTTT. As protein: CASSGSLNTEAFF.

V and J are TRBV6-5 and TRBJ1-2; the D gene is possibly TRBD1 (6 bases). The V end was cut by 5 bases, the J end by 4 bases, with 14 bases between. Germline V gene sequence: CDR1 MNHEY, CDR2 SVGAGI. The CDR3 runs 14 residues. CDR3 region: CASSDPGQTYGYTF. CDR3 DNA sequence: TGTGCCAGCAGTGATCCCGGACAGACCTATGGCTACACCTTC.

The chain is built from TRBV28 and TRBJ1-5; 9 bases are shared with TRBD1. This CDR3 contains 16 residues. V gave up 3 bases and J gave up 4 bases; unmatched junction bases: 7. Per the germline V gene, CDR1 is MDHEN and CDR2 is SYDVKM. CDR3 bases: TGTGCCAGCAGTTTCCCCGGGACAGGGATAAATCAGCCCCAGCATTTT. Encoded protein: CASSFPGTGINQPQHF.

J is TRBJ2-7 and V is TRBV25-1, with 9 bases lining up with TRBD2. The CDR3 spans 15 residues. Unmatched junction bases numbered 11, after V lost 8 bases and J lost 3 bases. From germline, CDR1 is MGHDK and CDR2 SYGVNS. The CDR3 DNA is TGTGCCAGCCACCCCCCGGGTAGCGGGAGCTACGAGCAGTACTTC. Amino acids: CASHPPGSGSYEQYF.

This chain connects TRBV11-2 to TRBJ1-1; D not resolved. The V end was cut by 5 bases, the J end by 9 bases, with 13 bases between. The CDR3 has 12 residues. CDR1 and CDR2 (germline): SGHAT, FQNNGV. The chain's CDR3 is CASSPEAGKAFF. In DNA, the CDR3 is TGTGCCAGCAGCCCCGAGGCGGGAAAAGCTTTCTTT.

In this sample, this clone turned up a few times. The rearrangement joins TRBV5-1 to TRBJ1-2; TRBD1 is a possible D gene (5 bases). Trimming stripped 2 bases from V and 4 bases from J, with 9 bases between. CDR3 length equals 13 residues. Germline assignment: CDR1 SGHRS and CDR2 YFSETQ. CDR3: CASSLQDTYGYTF. In nucleotides, the CDR3 is TGCGCCAGCAGCTTACAGGACACCTATGGCTACACCTTC.

The chain has TRBV18 and TRBJ1-5, with TRBD1 identical over 10 bases. There are 15 residues in the CDR3. With V trimmed by 4 bases and J by 7 bases, 7 bases remained unmatched. The V gene's germline CDR1 is KGHSH and CDR2 LQKENI. Written as DNA, the CDR3 is TGTGCCAGCTCACTCGTCGGGACAGGGGAACAGCCCCAGCATTTT. Encoded protein: CASSLVGTGEQPQHF.

The CDR3 spells CASSSEGLNQPQHF. The CDR3 coding sequence is TGTGCCAGCAGTTCGGAGGGCCTCAATCAGCCCCAGCATTTT. J is TRBJ1-5 and V is TRBV6-5; the D is unclear. V was trimmed by 4 bases and J by 3 bases, leaving 10 bases between them. CDR3 length: 14 amino acids. CDR1 and CDR2 from the germline V gene are MNHEY and SVGAGI.

The genes are TRBV30 and TRBJ2-3, with TRBD2 matching over 9 bases. Trimming took 3 bases from V and 5 from J; bases not matched to a gene: 6. The CDR3 loop spans 14 amino acids. Per germline, CDR1 GTSNPN and CDR2 SVGIG (reference sequence). The CDR3 DNA reads as TGTGCCTGGAGGATTAGCGGGAGAAGAGATACGCAGTATTTT. Amino acids: CAWRISGRRDTQYF.

The chain recombines TRBV7-3 with TRBJ2-5; 7 bases map to TRBD1. The junction had 8 bases not matched to a gene; V was cut back by 2 bases and J by 2 bases. From germline, CDR1 is SGHTA and CDR2 FQGTGA. There are 16 residues in the CDR3. CDR3 sequence reads: CASSLRLATGQETQYF. The CDR3 DNA is TGTGCCAGCAGCTTACGTCTTGCGACAGGGCAAGAGACCCAGTACTTC.

This chain connects TRBV6-1 to TRBJ2-5, with 7 bases aligning to TRBD1. The CDR3 consists of 13 residues. Germline V gene sequence: CDR1 MNHNS, CDR2 SASEGT. Losses at the gene ends were 8 bases for V and 0 bases for J; bases not matched to a gene: 3. The CDR3 sequence is CASRQGYQETQYF. DNA of the CDR3: TGTGCCAGCCGACAGGGTTACCAAGAGACCCAGTACTTC.

The chain couples TRBV5-1 to TRBJ2-5; 9 bases agree with TRBD1. The CDR3 extends over 15 amino acids. The germline V gene encodes CDR1 SGHRS and CDR2 YFSETQ. Germline trimming cut 3 bases from V and 4 bases from J; bases unmatched to any gene: 7. CDR3 in DNA: TGCGCCAGCAGCTCTACAGGGGGCGGATCAGAGACCCAGTACTTC. Its translation is CASSSTGGGSETQYF.

The chain employs TRBV5-4 and TRBJ2-7; 7 positions match TRBD1. The germline V gene has CDR1 SGHNT and CDR2 YYREEE (reference sequence). The CDR3 loop spans 16 amino acids. The J segment lost 5 bases and the V segment lost 0 bases, leaving 11 bases of the junction unmatched. CDR3: CASSLALGETGNEQYF. DNA for the CDR3: TGTGCCAGCAGCTTGGCCTTGGGGGAGACAGGGAACGAGCAGTACTTC. The variable domain in full, with the rest retrieved from reference TRBV5-4 and TRBJ2-7, is ETGVTQSPTHLIKTRGQQVTLRCSSQSGHNTVSWYQQALGQGPQFIFQYYREEENGRGNFPPRFSGLQFPNYSSELNVNALELDDSALYLCASSLALGETGNEQYFGPGTRLTVT.

This clone has only one observation. The V gene is TRBV7-8, the J gene TRBJ2-7; 10 bases line up with TRBD2. The CDR3 contains 18 residues. With V trimmed by 5 bases and J by 0 bases, 13 bases remained unmatched. Per the germline V gene, CDR1 is SGHVS and CDR2 is FQNEAQ. CDR3 nucleotide sequence: TGTGCCAGCAGCCCCCGGGCTAGCGGGGGCCTTAGCTCCTACGAGCAGTACTTC. Translation: CASSPRASGGLSSYEQYF.

This chain uses TRBV4-3 with TRBJ2-4, with D maybe TRBD1 (5 bases). Trimming stripped 5 bases from V and 5 bases from J, with 16 bases between. The CDR3 totals 15 residues. Germline V gene data show CDR1 as LGHNA and CDR2 as YSLEER. The CDR3 nucleotides read TGCGCCAGCAGCTCAGGGCGGCAGGTCCAAAACATTCAGTACTTC. Its protein product is CASSSGRQVQNIQYF.

The chain combines TRBV18 with TRBJ2-7; 8 positions agree with TRBD1. Trimming removed 4 bases from V and 0 bases from J; junction bases left unmatched: 5. The germline V gene has CDR1 KGHSH and CDR2 LQKENI. The length of the CDR3 is 15 residues. This CDR3 reads CASSLRGQDSYEQYF. In DNA form, the CDR3 reads TGTGCCAGCTCACTGCGGGGACAGGACTCCTACGAGCAGTACTTC.

J is TRBJ1-1 and V is TRBV11-2; no clear D gene. There are 12 residues in the CDR3. Deletions cut 4 bases from V and 7 bases from J, with 10 bases between. From germline, CDR1 is SGHAT and CDR2 FQNNGV. The CDR3 bases are TGTGCCAGCAGCTGGCTTGGAGATGAAGCTTTCTTT. This translates into CASSWLGDEAFF.

The gene calls are TRBV7-9 and TRBJ1-2; tentative D call: TRBD1 (5 bases). This CDR3 is built from 15 residues. Trimming pared 2 bases from V and 4 bases from J, leaving 14 bases between. The V gene's germline CDR1 is SEHNR and CDR2 FQNEAQ (reference sequence). The DNA of the CDR3 is TGTGCCAGCAGCTTAACCACAGGAGGGACCTATGGCTACACCTTC. As protein: CASSLTTGGTYGYTF.

V is TRBV4-3 and J is TRBJ1-2; no definite D call. Per the germline V gene, CDR1 is LGHNA and CDR2 is YSLEER. The CDR3 is 15 residues long. Trimming removed 0 bases at V and 2 bases at J, with 10 bases between. The CDR3 here is CASSQDPGSNYGYTF. CDR3 coding DNA: TGCGCCAGCAGCCAAGATCCAGGATCGAACTATGGCTACACCTTC.

This chain joins TRBV6-4 and TRBJ2-1; TRBD1 might be the D (6 bases). Germline CDR1 reads MRHNA; CDR2 reads SNTAGT. This CDR3 has 15 amino acids. Trimming pared 4 bases from V and 0 bases from J, leaving 10 bases between. CDR3 sequence (DNA): TGTGCCAGCAGTGGCACAGGGAACTCCTACAATGAGCAGTTCTTC. Amino acid sequence: CASSGTGNSYNEQFF.

This chain connects TRBV29-1 to TRBJ1-2; a possible D gene is TRBD1 (6 bases). Germline V gene data show CDR1 as SQVTM and CDR2 as ANQGSEA. This CDR3 is built from 16 residues. The V end lost 4 bases, the J end lost 4 bases, and 22 bases lay between the germline ends. The CDR3 loop is CSVGPQNRERGYGYTF. The DNA of the CDR3 is TGCAGCGTTGGACCCCAAAACAGGGAACGGGGCTATGGCTACACCTTC. Combining the CDR3 with reference TRBV29-1 and TRBJ1-2 gives the whole variable domain SAVISQKPSRDICQRGTSLTIQCQVDSQVTMMFWYRQQPGQSLTLIATANQGSEATYESGFVIDKFPISRPNLTFSTLTVSNMSPEDSSIYLCSVGPQNRERGYGYTFGSGTRLTVV.

V gene TRBV27 combines with J gene TRBJ2-2, with a tentative D call TRBD1 (5 bases). Germline lookup yields CDR1 MNHEY and CDR2 SMNVEV (reference sequence). V lost 5 bases to trimming and J lost 4 bases, with 17 bases between them. The CDR3 has 16 residues. The CDR3 DNA is TGTGCCAGCAGTCCTCACGGTACAGGACGCACCGGGGAGCTGTTTTTT. Translating gives CASSPHGTGRTGELFF.

This clone was seen a single time. The chain recombines TRBV4-2 with TRBJ2-5; weak D call: TRBD2 (6 bases). This CDR3 has 16 residues. Trimming stripped 1 base from V and 5 bases from J, with 17 bases between. Germline V gives CDR1 LGHNA, CDR2 YNFKEQ. CDR3 in DNA: TGTGCCAGCAGCCAAGTTGGAGGGTCAAGCGGGGAGACCCAGTACTTC. As protein: CASSQVGGSSGETQYF.

V and J are TRBV23-1 and TRBJ2-7, with a weak D call TRBD1 (5 bases). TRBV23-1 qualifies as an ORF whose function is uncertain. CDR3 length: 17 amino acids. V was clipped by 0 bases and J by 5 bases, with 20 bases between them. The CDR3 region has the DNA TGCGCCAGCAGTCAATCGCCAGGGAACCCCTTTTCCCACGAGCAGTACTTC. This codes for CASSQSPGNPFSHEQYF.